This TCR beta chain emerged from a study of PD-1 blockade in mismatch repair-deficient tumors. Whole-study results and caveats: Tumor-resident clones, often undetectable pretreatment in blood, expanded then contracted after pembrolizumab.

Clones were read by immunoSEQ multiplex PCR, and TCRdb kept only the in-frame ones, dropping some. Of 120,000 or so clones listed, about 88% are singletons. The CDR3 extends over 13 amino acids. J gave up 2 bases and V 10 bases, and 5 bases lay outside the gene matches. The germline gives CDR1 SEHNR, CDR2 FQNEAQ (reference sequence). PCR or immunohistochemistry showed mismatch repair deficiency in every enrolled patient. A few pembrolizumab responders had their TCRs sequenced. Regarding this clone: The antigen is unknown.

The sample was peripheral blood, taken 44 weeks after starting pembrolizumab. This chain joins TRBV7-9 and TRBJ1-3, with TRBD1 matching 7 bases. The receptor's source is an adult with mismatch repair-deficient cancer. CDR3 coding DNA: TGTGCCACCCAGGGGGGGGCTGGAAACACCATATATTTT. Translation: CATQGGAGNTIYF.